What follows is one T cell receptor beta chain and its context. This record belongs to a study of blood T cell repertoires in COVID-19. CDR1 is MNHEY, CDR2 SMNVEV, per germline (reference sequence). The CDR3 is made up of 19 amino acids. With 2 bases clipped from V and 2 bases from J, the junction kept 13 bases outside the gene matches. Here immunoSEQ multiplex PCR was the method, and the copy in TCRdb shows in-frame clones only, minus some. The table includes 100,000 to 150,000 clones, approximately 86% detected once. The sequence was obtained from a woman aged 70-85 years with COVID-19, enrolled during active disease. J is TRBJ2-1 and V is TRBV27, with TRBD1 identical over 9 bases. Sequencing was performed on peripheral blood. This CDR3 is CASSLPPYPGQGAYNEQFF. In DNA form, the CDR3 reads TGTGCCAGCAGTTTACCCCCTTACCCGGGACAGGGAGCCTACAATGAGCAGTTCTTC.